Below are 29 T cell receptor beta chains sequenced from a single sample in a study of spatial heterogeneity in lung cancer. Documented time point: sample taken at primary tumor resection. Tumor, nontumor lung or frozen PBMC supplied whole RNA, sequenced without sorting. TCRdb reprocessed the 5' RACE reads via MiXCR and lists one record per CDR3 protein. Of approximately 39,000 distinct CDR3 sequences listed, under 7% are singletons. The sample here was PBMCs, taken at surgery. The receptor set was obtained from a male donor with early-stage non-small cell lung cancer.

This clonotype showed up just a few times. This chain uses TRBV5-1 with TRBJ2-5; tentatively, D is TRBD1 or TRBD2 (6 bases each). Germline CDR1 SGHRS, CDR2 YFSETQ. The CDR3 spans 15 residues. Deletions cut 4 bases from V and 9 bases from J, with 22 bases between. CDR3 loop: CASSQGRGAGEAQYF. CDR3 DNA: TGCGCCAGCAGCCAAGGCAGGGGCGCCGGGGAGGCCCAGTACTTC. The full variable domain, with the rest looked up from reference TRBV5-1 and TRBJ2-5, is KAGVTQTPRYLIKTRGQQVTLSCSPISGHRSVSWYQQTPGQGLQFLFEYFSETQRNKGNFPGRFSGRQFSNSRSEMNVSTLELGDSALYLCASSQGRGAGEAQYFGPGTRLLVL.

This clonotype was observed a few times. The chain has TRBV30 and TRBJ1-2, with 9 positions matching TRBD1. The trim removed 2 bases at V and 7 bases at J, leaving 11 bases unmatched. This CDR3 is 15 amino acids long. Germline V lookup: CDR1 GTSNPN, CDR2 SVGIG (reference sequence). The CDR3 region is CAWSRGTGNDGGYTF. The CDR3 nucleotides are TGTGCCTGGAGTAGGGGGACAGGGAATGATGGTGGCTACACCTTC.

This clonotype was seen ten or more times. For the CDR3, the DNA is TGTGCCAGCAGCCTGGGGGGGGGAAGAGGCAATCAGCCCCAGCATTTT. Translation gives CASSLGGGRGNQPQHF. The J gene is TRBJ1-5, the V gene TRBV6-1, with D possibly being TRBD1 (5 bases). Germline V gives CDR1 MNHNS, CDR2 SASEGT. The length of the CDR3 is 16 residues. V was shortened by 6 bases and J by 2 bases, with 17 bases between the two germline ends.

Ten or more counts support this clonotype. The chain has TRBV14 and TRBJ2-1, with D possibly being TRBD1 (6 bases). The V gene lost 0 bases and the J gene lost 7 bases, with 13 bases spanning the gap. Germline V gene sequence: CDR1 SGHDN, CDR2 FVKESK. CDR3 length: 15 amino acids. The CDR3: CASSQEQGAVNEQFF. CDR3 nucleotide sequence: TGTGCCAGCAGCCAAGAACAGGGAGCGGTAAATGAGCAGTTCTTC.

This clonotype showed up many times. The chain has TRBV20-1 and TRBJ1-1; D not resolved. The germline CDR1 and CDR2 sequences are DFQATT and SNEGSKA (reference sequence). The CDR3 spans 16 residues. Between the trimmed V and J ends, which lost 1 base and 7 bases, there was a span of 22 bases. CDR3 DNA sequence: TGCAGTGCTAGAGTCCCGGGTTTGACCGTTTTAGGTGAAGCTTTCTTT. Amino acids: CSARVPGLTVLGEAFF.

The sample holds a few counts of this clonotype. The chain employs TRBV5-1 and TRBJ2-1, with TRBD1 as a possible D gene (6 bases). Between the trimmed V and J ends, which lost 0 bases and 1 base, there was a span of 11 bases. This CDR3 comprises 16 residues. CDR1 and CDR2 from the germline V gene are SGHRS and YFSETQ. The CDR3 reads CASSLDQGGSYNEQFF. In DNA, the CDR3 is TGCGCCAGCAGCTTGGATCAAGGGGGTTCCTACAATGAGCAGTTCTTC.

This clonotype has only a few counts. The CDR3, as DNA: TGCGCCAGCAGTGAGGGGGGGGGGCGGCCCGGGGAGCTGTTTTTT. Encoded protein: CASSEGGGRPGELFF. The chain links TRBV10-1 to TRBJ2-2; a possible D gene is TRBD2 (7 bases). This CDR3 contains 15 residues. The germline CDR1 and CDR2 sequences are WNHNN and SYGVQD (reference sequence). V gave up 2 bases and J gave up 6 bases, with 13 bases separating them.

This clonotype has ten or more counts. The chain combines TRBV27 with TRBJ1-2; a possible D gene is TRBD1 (5 bases). The CDR3 sequence is 15 residues long. Germline V gene lookup returns CDR1 MNHEY and CDR2 SMNVEV (reference sequence). The V end was cut by 3 bases, the J end by 3 bases, with 14 bases between. The CDR3 sequence is CASSLTALRYYGYTF. DNA for the CDR3: TGTGCCAGCAGTTTGACAGCGCTTAGGTACTATGGCTACACCTTC.

This clonotype has ten or more counts. Written as DNA, the CDR3 is TGTGCCAGTAGTACCCGCGGGACAGGGCCAGGAAACACCATATATTTT. Amino acid sequence: CASSTRGTGPGNTIYF. The gene calls are TRBV19 and TRBJ1-3; TRBD1 matches 9 bases. The CDR3 runs 16 residues. Germline trimming cut 4 bases from V and 4 bases from J; bases unmatched to any gene: 8. Germline CDR1 is LNHDA and CDR2 is SQIVND (reference sequence).

This clonotype was seen at least ten times. The chain joins TRBV27 to TRBJ1-6; 7 bases map to TRBD1. The trim removed 6 bases at V and 7 bases at J, leaving 9 bases unmatched. Germline-derived CDR1 and CDR2 are MNHEY and SMNVEV (reference sequence). The CDR3 length is 15 residues. CDR3 region: CASSPRGQSNSPLHF. In DNA, the CDR3 is TGTGCCAGCAGCCCGCGGGGACAGTCCAATTCACCCCTCCACTTT.

This clonotype appeared many times. The chain joins TRBV12-3 or TRBV12-4 to TRBJ2-7; no firm D call. The V and J ends lost 5 bases and 7 bases respectively, with 9 bases between them. The CDR3 consists of 11 residues. The CDR3 DNA sequence: TGTGCCAGCAGTCGGGTGGGAGAGCAGTACTTC. This gives the protein CASSRVGEQYF.

On this clonotype: A much bigger clone sits one base away, suggesting this may be a read error. This likely comes from a read error, as the CDR3 has no conserved phenylalanine or tryptophan at its end. CDR3 region: CASSYAARGLKLFL. The CDR3 DNA is TGTGCCAGCAGTTACGCGGCCAGAGGGTTAAAACTGTTTCTT. The rearrangement uses TRBV6-5 and TRBJ1-4; D not certain. CDR1 is MNHEY and CDR2 is SVGAGI in the germline V gene. The CDR3 consists of 14 residues. Trimming removed 2 bases from V and 10 bases from J, with 14 bases in between.

The chain is built from TRBV11-1 and TRBJ2-7; 9 bases agree with TRBD1. Looked up from germline, CDR1 is SGHAT and CDR2 is FQDESV (reference sequence). V shed 5 bases and J 3 bases; nucleotides not matched to a gene: 8. The CDR3 length is 15 residues. CDR3 in DNA: TGTGCCAGCAGCCCATTGGGACAGGGCGACTACGAGCAGTACTTC. This gives the protein CASSPLGQGDYEQYF. Looking up the rest from reference TRBV11-1 and TRBJ2-7 gives the full variable domain: EAEVAQSPRYKITEKSQAVAFWCDPISGHATLYWYRQILGQGPELLVQFQDESVVDDSQLPKDRFSAERLKGVDSTLKIQPAELGDSAMYLCASSPLGQGDYEQYFGPGTRLTVT.

This clonotype was found many times. The rearrangement uses TRBV12-3 or TRBV12-4 and TRBJ2-1, with TRBD1 matching over 7 bases. V dropped 10 bases and J dropped 5; count of bases not matched to a gene: 11. The CDR3 is 14 residues long. In DNA form, the CDR3 reads TGTGCCACCACCTCCCTACAGGGGAACAATGAGCAGTTCTTC. As protein: CATTSLQGNNEQFF.

This clonotype was seen ten or more times. This chain connects TRBV11-1 to TRBJ2-7; D might be TRBD2 (7 bases). Trimming left V 4 bases short and J 0 bases short, with 28 bases between. This CDR3 has 20 amino acids. The germline CDR1 and CDR2 sequences are SGHAT and FQDESV (reference sequence). DNA for the CDR3: TGTGCCAGCAGCTGGTCCGGCCGGGGGGCGGCCATAGCGAACTCCTACGAGCAGTACTTC. As protein: CASSWSGRGAAIANSYEQYF.

This clonotype has at least ten counts. This chain links TRBV10-3 with TRBJ1-1, with a tentative D call TRBD1 (5 bases). The ends were cut back, 4 bases at V and 5 bases at J, with 11 bases in the middle. The CDR3 spans 13 residues. CDR1 and CDR2 from the germline V gene are ENHRY and SYGVKD. As DNA, the CDR3 is TGTGCCATCAGTGGGCAGGGTACGACTGAAGCTTTCTTT. Its translation: CAISGQGTTEAFF.

This clonotype was found a few times. This chain uses TRBV12-3 or TRBV12-4 with TRBJ1-1; a possible D gene is TRBD1 (5 bases). This CDR3 comprises 12 residues. Trimming cost V 0 bases and J 8 bases, with 7 bases left between them. CDR3 sequence reads: CASSLANREAFF. As DNA, the CDR3 is TGTGCCAGCAGTTTAGCTAACAGGGAAGCTTTCTTT.

This clonotype was picked up many times. The chain combines TRBV12-3 or TRBV12-4 with TRBJ1-2; no clear D gene. V lost 7 bases and J lost 2, with 14 bases in between. The CDR3 length is 14 residues. In nucleotides, the CDR3 is TGTGCCAGCACCGACAATCCGGTCAACTATGGCTACACCTTC. Protein sequence: CASTDNPVNYGYTF.

This clonotype occurred a few times. This CDR3 is CAISGEGHYEQYF. The CDR3 DNA sequence: TGTGCCATCAGTGGAGAGGGCCACTACGAGCAGTACTTC. The chain couples TRBV10-3 to TRBJ2-7, with TRBD2 as a possible D gene (5 bases). CDR1 and CDR2 (germline): ENHRY, SYGVKD. The ends were cut back, 4 bases at V and 3 bases at J, with 10 bases in the middle. This CDR3 spans 13 amino acids.

With respect to this clonotype: A much larger clone lies a single base off, so this may be a read error. This chain joins TRBV20-1 and TRBJ1-4; D unclear. V lost 3 bases and J lost 7, with 6 bases in between. Germline loops: CDR1 DFQATT, CDR2 SNEGSKA (reference sequence). CDR3 length equals 11 residues. The CDR3 DNA reads as TGCAGTGCTAGGGAGTGTGAAAAACTGTTTTTT. As protein: CSARECEKLFF.

Many counts were recorded for this clonotype. The chain uses TRBV7-3 and TRBJ2-3; D might be TRBD2 (6 bases). Germline V gives CDR1 SGHTA, CDR2 FQGTGA. The CDR3 consists of 16 residues. Trimming removed 5 bases from V and 1 base from J, with 16 bases in between. The CDR3 here is CASSPRSGQRTDTQYF. The CDR3 nucleotides read TGTGCCAGCAGCCCTCGAAGCGGGCAGCGCACAGATACGCAGTATTTT.

This clonotype occurred many times. This chain uses TRBV28 with TRBJ1-1; D is unclear. The germline V and J ends were trimmed by 2 bases and 7 bases, with 14 bases remaining between them. The germline V gene has CDR1 MDHEN and CDR2 SYDVKM. The CDR3 spans 14 residues. The CDR3, as DNA: TGTGCCAGCAGTTTAGCCCAGGAATGGGTTGAAGCTTTCTTT. Its translation is CASSLAQEWVEAFF.

This clonotype has ten or more counts. The chain joins TRBV5-1 to TRBJ2-1; D perhaps matches TRBD1 (6 bases). There are 14 residues in the CDR3. CDR1 and CDR2 (germline): SGHRS, YFSETQ. Trimming stripped 0 bases from V and 7 bases from J, with 11 bases between. The CDR3, as DNA: TGCGCCAGCAGCTTGGTGGACAGTCGGAATGAGCAGTTCTTC. Its protein product is CASSLVDSRNEQFF.

This clonotype was observed many times. The V and J genes are TRBV5-4 and TRBJ2-3; a weak D match, TRBD1 (6 bases). The germline CDR1 and CDR2 sequences are SGHNT and YYREEE (reference sequence). The CDR3 totals 14 residues. Trimming cost V 4 bases and J 0 bases, with 9 bases left between them. DNA of the CDR3: TGTGCCAGCAGCAAGGGGGAGAGCACAGATACGCAGTATTTT. It translates to CASSKGESTDTQYF.

This clonotype turned up a few times. The chain is built from TRBV7-9 and TRBJ1-1, with 8 bases fitting TRBD1. CDR3 size: 18 residues. CDR1 is SEHNR and CDR2 is FQNEAQ in the germline V gene (reference sequence). Losses at the gene ends were 5 bases for V and 2 bases for J; bases not matched to a gene: 16. Here the CDR3 reads CASSDGQGLGSSNTEAFF. CDR3 nucleotide sequence: TGTGCCAGCAGCGATGGACAGGGTTTGGGATCCTCCAACACTGAAGCTTTCTTT. The whole variable domain, remainder taken from reference TRBV7-9 and TRBJ1-1, is DTGVSQNPRHKITKRGQNVTFRCDPISEHNRLYWYRQTLGQGPEFLTYFQNEAQLEKSRLLSDRFSAERPKGSFSTLEIQRTEQGDSAMYLCASSDGQGLGSSNTEAFFGQGTRLTVV.

This rearrangement joins TRBV13 to TRBJ1-2; possibly TRBD1 for D (6 bases). Trimming took off 2 bases at V and 2 bases at J, with 12 bases between the two ends. Germline loops: CDR1 PRHDT, CDR2 FYEKMQ (reference sequence). The CDR3 is 15 residues long. The CDR3 DNA reads as TGTGCCAGCAGCTTATTCAGACAGGCAAACTATGGCTACACCTTC. This sequence encodes CASSLFRQANYGYTF.

This clonotype was observed many times. V gene TRBV12-3 or TRBV12-4 combines with J gene TRBJ1-1; D uncertain. The CDR3 sequence is 13 residues long. The ends were cut back, 2 bases at V and 1 base at J, with 5 bases in the middle. The CDR3 DNA reads TGTGCCAGCAGTTTATATGAGAACACTGAAGCTTTCTTT. It translates to CASSLYENTEAFF.

This clonotype was seen at least ten times. The CDR3 region has the DNA TGCGCCAGCAGCCCGACTCAAGAGACCCAGTACTTC. The encoded protein is CASSPTQETQYF. The chain employs TRBV5-1 and TRBJ2-5; D is uncertain. V shed 4 bases and J shed 2 bases, with 6 bases lying between them. Germline CDR1 reads SGHRS; CDR2 reads YFSETQ. The CDR3 spans 12 residues.

This clonotype was counted between two and nine times. CDR3 sequence reads: CASSSPTGTTTEAFF. In DNA form, the CDR3 reads TGCGCCAGCAGCTCCCCGACAGGGACCACCACTGAAGCTTTCTTT. The chain employs TRBV5-1 and TRBJ1-1; 7 nucleotides match TRBD1. The V segment lost 3 bases and the J segment 4 bases; nucleotides outside the gene matches: 9. The V gene's germline CDR1 is SGHRS and CDR2 YFSETQ. This CDR3 is 15 amino acids long.